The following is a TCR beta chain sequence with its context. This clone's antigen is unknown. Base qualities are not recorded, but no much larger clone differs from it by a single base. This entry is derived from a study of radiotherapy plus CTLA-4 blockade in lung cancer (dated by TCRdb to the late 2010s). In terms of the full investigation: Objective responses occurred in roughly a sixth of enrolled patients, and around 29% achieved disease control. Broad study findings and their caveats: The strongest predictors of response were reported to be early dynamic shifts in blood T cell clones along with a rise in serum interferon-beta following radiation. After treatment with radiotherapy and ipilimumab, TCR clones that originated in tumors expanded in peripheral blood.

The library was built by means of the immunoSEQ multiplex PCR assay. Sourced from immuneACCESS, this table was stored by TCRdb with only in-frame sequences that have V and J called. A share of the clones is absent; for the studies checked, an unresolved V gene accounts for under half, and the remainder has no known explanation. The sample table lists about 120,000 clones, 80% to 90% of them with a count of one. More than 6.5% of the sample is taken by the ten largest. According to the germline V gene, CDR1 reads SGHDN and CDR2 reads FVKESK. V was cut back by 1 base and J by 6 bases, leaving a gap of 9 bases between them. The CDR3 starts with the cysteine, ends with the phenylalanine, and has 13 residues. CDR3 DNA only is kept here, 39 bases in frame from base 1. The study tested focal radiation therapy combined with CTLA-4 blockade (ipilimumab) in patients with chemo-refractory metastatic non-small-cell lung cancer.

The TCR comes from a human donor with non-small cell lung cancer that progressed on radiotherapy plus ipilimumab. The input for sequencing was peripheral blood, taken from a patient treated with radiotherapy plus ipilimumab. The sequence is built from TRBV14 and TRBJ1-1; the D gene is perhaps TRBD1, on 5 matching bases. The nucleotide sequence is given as TGTGCCAGCAGCCAAGTTGGGGGGGCTGAAGCTTTCTTT. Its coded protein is CASSQVGGAEAFF.